The 8 T cell receptor beta chains given below trace back to one sample, sequenced in a study of cytomegalovirus exposure and HLA in healthy donors. Primers for the PCR totalled 60 Vbeta and 13 Jbeta. Produced via immunoSEQ multiplex PCR; TCRdb's table is partial and in-frame only. This sample has about 150,000 clones, with around 80% found just once. Sample: PBMCs. The receptors shown here come from a man aged 50-60 years in good health and CMV-seropositive.

This chain links TRBV27 with TRBJ1-5; D remains ambiguous. This CDR3 is 15 amino acids long. Germline loops: CDR1 MNHEY, CDR2 SMNVEV (reference sequence). With 2 bases removed from V and 5 bases from J, the gap between germline ends came to 13 bases. The DNA of the CDR3 is TGTGCCAGCAGTTTAACTGGCAGAGGGTATCAGCCCCAGCATTTT. Translation gives CASSLTGRGYQPQHF.

The chain recombines TRBV7-9 with TRBJ2-2, with 11 bases identical to TRBD1. Germline CDR1 SEHNR, CDR2 FQNEAQ (reference sequence). The V segment lost 1 base and the J segment 1 base; nucleotides outside the gene matches: 5. The CDR3 loop spans 18 amino acids. CDR3 protein: CASSLGTGGRLNTGELFF. In DNA, the CDR3 is TGTGCCAGCAGCTTAGGGACAGGGGGCCGTCTGAACACCGGGGAGCTGTTTTTT.

This clone was seen a handful of times. The V and J genes are TRBV9 and TRBJ2-3; D not certain. Germline V gives CDR1 SGDLS, CDR2 YYNGEE. CDR3 length: 15 amino acids. Trimming left V 0 bases short and J 0 bases short, with 8 bases between. CDR3 bases: TGTGCCAGCAGCGTAGGCGAATGGAGCACAGATACGCAGTATTTT. Translating gives CASSVGEWSTDTQYF.

This clone appeared a few times. The rearrangement joins TRBV7-3 to TRBJ2-1; TRBD2 matches 10 bases. CDR1 is SGHTA and CDR2 is FQGTGA in the germline V gene. This CDR3 spans 17 amino acids. The V and J ends lost 1 base and 6 bases, in that order; junction bases with no gene match: 9. CDR3 protein: CASSLSTSGIVSNEQFF. The CDR3, as DNA: TGTGCCAGCAGCTTAAGCACTAGCGGGATCGTTAGCAATGAGCAGTTCTTC. Supplemented by reference TRBV7-3 and TRBJ2-1, the full variable domain reads GAGVSQTPSNKVTEKGKYVELRCDPISGHTALYWYRQSLGQGPEFLIYFQGTGAADDSGLPNDRFFAVRPEGSVSTLKIQRTERGDSAVYLCASSLSTSGIVSNEQFFGPGTRLTVL.

A few counts support this clone. This chain joins TRBV2 and TRBJ1-5; TRBD1 matches at 7 bases. Germline lookup yields CDR1 SNHLY and CDR2 FYNNEI. This CDR3 region has 15 residues. V dropped 5 bases and J dropped 3; count of bases not matched to a gene: 7. DNA of the CDR3: TGTGCCAGCAGTTCCGGGGACAGACCCAATCAGCCCCAGCATTTT. This gives the protein CASSSGDRPNQPQHF.

The chain has TRBV18 and TRBJ2-5; 8 bases map to TRBD2. Germline V lookup: CDR1 KGHSH, CDR2 LQKENI. CDR3 length: 15 residues. The V and J ends lost 1 base and 2 bases, in that order; junction bases with no gene match: 3. CDR3 sequence reads: CASSPLAGPQETQYF. CDR3 bases: TGTGCCAGCTCACCACTAGCGGGACCGCAAGAGACCCAGTACTTC.

This clone was recorded once. The V gene is TRBV11-3, the J gene TRBJ2-2; D not certain. The CDR3 has 14 amino acids. The germline V gene has CDR1 SGHNT and CDR2 YENEEA. V was shortened by 2 bases and J by 0 bases, with 4 bases between the two germline ends. CDR3 sequence reads: CASSLNTNTGELFF. CDR3 in DNA: TGTGCCAGCAGCTTAAACACGAACACCGGGGAGCTGTTTTTT. Full variable domain (rest looked up from reference TRBV11-3 and TRBJ2-2): EAGVVQSPRYKIIEKKQPVAFWCNPISGHNTLYWYLQNLGQGPELLIRYENEEAVDDSQLPKDRFSAERLKGVDSTLKIQPAELGDSAVYLCASSLNTNTGELFFGEGSRLTVL.

The gene calls are TRBV19 and TRBJ1-3; D is undetermined. CDR1 and CDR2 from the germline V gene are LNHDA and SQIVND (reference sequence). V dropped 3 bases and J dropped 6 bases, with 9 bases sitting between them. This CDR3 region has 13 residues. This CDR3 reads CASSILPVNTIYF. Written as DNA, the CDR3 is TGTGCCAGTAGTATCCTGCCGGTAAACACCATATATTTT.